The clone carrying this TCR beta chain was seen a handful of times. What it recognizes is unknown. The data are from a study of OX40 agonist ivuxolimab in advanced cancers. Study overall: The study treated patients with ivuxolimab, an agonistic anti-OX40 (CD134) antibody. General study points: Clonal expansion among partial responders at 0.1-3.0 mg/kg ranked near the lowest. The authors did not determine the antigen specificity of the expanded peripheral T cells.

Produced via immunoSEQ multiplex PCR; TCRdb's table is partial and in-frame only. The sample lists tens of thousands of clones; under 90% were seen once. Germline assignment: CDR1 MNHEY and CDR2 SVGAGI. J lost 3 bases, V lost 5 bases, and 7 bases had no gene match. This CDR3 comprises 15 residues. This TCR came from an adult with an advanced solid tumor such as melanoma, head and neck, liver or kidney cancer. The J gene is TRBJ1-5, the V gene TRBV6-5, with 7 bases matching TRBD1. The source was CD4+ or CD8+ T cells sorted from blood, collected in a trial of the OX40 agonist ivuxolimab. The CDR3 loop is CASSPSTGINQPQHF. CDR3 DNA sequence: TGTGCCAGCAGTCCGTCGACAGGGATCAATCAGCCCCAGCATTTT.